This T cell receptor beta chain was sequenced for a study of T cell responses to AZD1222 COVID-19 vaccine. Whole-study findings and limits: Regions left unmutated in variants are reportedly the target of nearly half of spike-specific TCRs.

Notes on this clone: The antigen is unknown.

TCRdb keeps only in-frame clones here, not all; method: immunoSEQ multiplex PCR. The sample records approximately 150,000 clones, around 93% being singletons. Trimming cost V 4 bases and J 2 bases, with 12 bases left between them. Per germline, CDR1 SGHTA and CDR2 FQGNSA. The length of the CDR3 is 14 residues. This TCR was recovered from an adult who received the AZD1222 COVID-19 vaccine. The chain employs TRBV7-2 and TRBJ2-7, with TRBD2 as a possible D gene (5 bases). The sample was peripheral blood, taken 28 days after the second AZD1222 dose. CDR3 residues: CASSSRTLTYEQYF. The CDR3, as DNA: TGTGCCAGCAGCTCTCGGACTCTTACCTACGAGCAGTACTTC.